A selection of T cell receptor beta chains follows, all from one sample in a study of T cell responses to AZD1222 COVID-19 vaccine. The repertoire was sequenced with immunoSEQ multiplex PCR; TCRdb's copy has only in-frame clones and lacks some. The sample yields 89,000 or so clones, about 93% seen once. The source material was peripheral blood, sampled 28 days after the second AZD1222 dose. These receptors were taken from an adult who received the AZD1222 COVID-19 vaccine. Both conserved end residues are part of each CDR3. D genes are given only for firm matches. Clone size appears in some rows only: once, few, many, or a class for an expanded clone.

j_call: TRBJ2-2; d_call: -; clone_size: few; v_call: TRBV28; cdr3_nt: TGTGCCAGCAGTTTAGTCCCGGGACAGAACACCGGGGAGCTGTTTTTT; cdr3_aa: CASSLVPGQNTGELFF
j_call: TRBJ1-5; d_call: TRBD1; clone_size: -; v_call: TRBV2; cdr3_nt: TGTGCCAGCAGTGAGACAGGGGCTTTAATAGAGCCCCAGCATTTT; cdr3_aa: CASSETGALIEPQHF
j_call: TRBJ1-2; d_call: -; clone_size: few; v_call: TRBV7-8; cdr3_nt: TGTGCCAGCAGCTTAGTTTTACGGACCCCAGGCTATGGCTACACCTTC; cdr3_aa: CASSLVLRTPGYGYTF
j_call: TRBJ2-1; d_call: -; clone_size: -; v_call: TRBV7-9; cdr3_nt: TGTGCCAGCAGCTTATTTCTGGGGGAGCAGTTCTTC; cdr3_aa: CASSLFLGEQFF
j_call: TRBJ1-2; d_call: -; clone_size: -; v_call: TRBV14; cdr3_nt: TGTGCCAGCAGCAAAAGCCAGGGCCATGGCTACACCTTC; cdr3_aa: CASSKSQGHGYTF
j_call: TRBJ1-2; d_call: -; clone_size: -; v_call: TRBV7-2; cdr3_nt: TGTGCCAGCAGCTCTCAGGGATCTCCTAACTATGGCTACACCTTC; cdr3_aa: CASSSQGSPNYGYTF
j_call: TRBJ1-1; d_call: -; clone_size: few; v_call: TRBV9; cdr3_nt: TGTGCCAGCAGCCCCCCTGGAGGTGGCAGGGCGACCACTGAAGCTTTCTTT; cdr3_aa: CASSPPGGGRATTEAFF
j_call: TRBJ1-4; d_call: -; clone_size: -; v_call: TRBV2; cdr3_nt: TGTGCCAGCAGTGACGTATGGCAGCCCAACGAGGCTAATGAAAAACTGTTTTTT; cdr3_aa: CASSDVWQPNEANEKLFF
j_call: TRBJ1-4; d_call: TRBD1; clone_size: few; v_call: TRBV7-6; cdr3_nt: TGTGCCAGCAGCCAAGCCAGGGGGATTAGTGAAAAACTGTTTTTT; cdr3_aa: CASSQARGISEKLFF
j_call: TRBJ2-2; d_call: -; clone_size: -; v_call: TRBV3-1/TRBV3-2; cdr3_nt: TGTGCCAGCAGCCAGGAGGCCGGGGAGCTGTTTTTT; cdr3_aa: CASSQEAGELFF
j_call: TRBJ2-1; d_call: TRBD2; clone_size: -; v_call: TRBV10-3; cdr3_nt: TGTGCCATCGGCGAGCGGGAGGCCGGGGACAATGAGCAGTTCTTC; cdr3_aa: CAIGEREAGDNEQFF
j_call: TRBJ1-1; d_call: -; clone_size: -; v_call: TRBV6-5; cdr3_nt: TGTGCCAGCATCAGGGCTGAAGCTTTCTTT; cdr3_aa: CASIRAEAFF
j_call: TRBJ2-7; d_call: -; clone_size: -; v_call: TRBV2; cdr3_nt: TGTGCCAGCAGTGAGCCCTTTGTCTACGAGCAGTACTTC; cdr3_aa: CASSEPFVYEQYF
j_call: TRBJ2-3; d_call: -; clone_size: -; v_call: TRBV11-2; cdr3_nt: TGTGCCAGCAGCGACGGGACACCTCGCACAGATACGCAGTATTTT; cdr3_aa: CASSDGTPRTDTQYF
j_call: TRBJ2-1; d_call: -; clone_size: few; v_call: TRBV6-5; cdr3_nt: TGTGCCAGCAGTTACGGGAAGGCAAATGAGCAGTTCTTC; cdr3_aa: CASSYGKANEQFF
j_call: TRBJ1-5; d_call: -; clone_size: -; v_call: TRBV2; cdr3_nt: TGTGCCAGCAGTGGGTCAAGGGATAGCAATCAGCCCCAGCATTTT; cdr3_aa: CASSGSRDSNQPQHF
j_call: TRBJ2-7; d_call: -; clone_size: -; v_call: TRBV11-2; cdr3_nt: TGTGCCAGCAGCTTATCGAGAGGGCTCACCTACGAGCAGTACTTC; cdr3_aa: CASSLSRGLTYEQYF
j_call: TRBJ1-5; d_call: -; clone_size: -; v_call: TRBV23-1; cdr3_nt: TGCGCCAGCAGCCTCAATCTTGGTGGGTACAGGGCCAATCAGCCCCAGCATTTT; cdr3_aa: CASSLNLGGYRANQPQHF
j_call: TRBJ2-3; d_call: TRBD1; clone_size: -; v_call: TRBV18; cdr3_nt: TGTGCCAGCTCTCAAGGACAGGCGGGCAGCACAGATACGCAGTATTTT; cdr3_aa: CASSQGQAGSTDTQYF
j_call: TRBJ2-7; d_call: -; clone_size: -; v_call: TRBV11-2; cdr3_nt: TGTGCCAGCAGCTTAGGGGCCTCCTACGAGCAGTACTTC; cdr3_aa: CASSLGASYEQYF
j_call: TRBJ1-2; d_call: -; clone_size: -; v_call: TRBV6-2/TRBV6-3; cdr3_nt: TGTGCCAGCAGTCCCCGGGGGGGCAAGGCGACCACTAACTATGGCTACACCTTC; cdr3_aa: CASSPRGGKATTNYGYTF
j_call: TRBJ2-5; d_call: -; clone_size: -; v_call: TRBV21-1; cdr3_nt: TGTGCCAGCAGCAAAGTTCACCTTGAGTGTAACCAAGAGACCCAGTACTTC; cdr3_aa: CASSKVHLECNQETQYF
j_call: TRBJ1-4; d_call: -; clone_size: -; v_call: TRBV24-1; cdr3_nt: TGTGCCACCAGTGATCCGGGAGCGACTGAAAAACTGTTTTTT; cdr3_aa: CATSDPGATEKLFF
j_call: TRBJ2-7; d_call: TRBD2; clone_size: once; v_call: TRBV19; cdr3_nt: TGTGCCAGTAGTATAGCGGATAGCGGGCCCTACGAGCAGTACTTC; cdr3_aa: CASSIADSGPYEQYF
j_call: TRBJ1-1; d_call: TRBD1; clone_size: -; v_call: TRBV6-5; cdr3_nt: TGTGCCAGCAGCCAGGGACAGCTTGCGGAAGCTTTCTTT; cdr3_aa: CASSQGQLAEAFF
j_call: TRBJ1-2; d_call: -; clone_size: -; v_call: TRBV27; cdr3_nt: TGTGCCAGCAGTACACTGGACGCCCTGGTCCATGGCTACACCTTC; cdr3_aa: CASSTLDALVHGYTF
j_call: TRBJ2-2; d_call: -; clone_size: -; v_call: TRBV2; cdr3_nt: TGTGCCAGCAGGGACTCCGCGAACACCGGGGAGCTGTTTTTT; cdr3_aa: CASRDSANTGELFF
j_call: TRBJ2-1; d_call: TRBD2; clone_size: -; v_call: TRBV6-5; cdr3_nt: TGTGCCAGCAGTCCGCGGACTAGCGGGAGGGACGGGTTCTTC; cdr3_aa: CASSPRTSGRDGFF
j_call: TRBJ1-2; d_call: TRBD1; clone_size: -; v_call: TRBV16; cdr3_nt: TGTGCCAGCAGCCAACACTCAGGGGGCAGCTACACCTTC; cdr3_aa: CASSQHSGGSYTF
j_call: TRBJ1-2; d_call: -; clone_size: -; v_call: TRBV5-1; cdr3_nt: TGCGCCAGCAGCTTGGGTACAGCTAACTATGGCTACACCTTC; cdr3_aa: CASSLGTANYGYTF
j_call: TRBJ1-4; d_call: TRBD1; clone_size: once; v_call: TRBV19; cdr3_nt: TGTGCCAGTAGCCTCGGGACAGCTGGGGAAAAACTGTTTTTT; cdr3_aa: CASSLGTAGEKLFF
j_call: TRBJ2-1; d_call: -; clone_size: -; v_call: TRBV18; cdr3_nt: TGTGCCAGCTCACAAGGAATAGCTTCCTACAATGAGCAGTTCTTC; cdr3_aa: CASSQGIASYNEQFF
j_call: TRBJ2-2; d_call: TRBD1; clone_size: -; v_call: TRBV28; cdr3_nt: TGTGCCAGCAGGAAAGGGGGCGCCACCGGGGAGCTGTTTTTT; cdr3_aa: CASRKGGATGELFF
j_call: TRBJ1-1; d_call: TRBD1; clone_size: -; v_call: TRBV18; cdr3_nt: TGTGCCAGCTCATCAGGACCAGGGGGCACTGAAGCTTTCTTT; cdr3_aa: CASSSGPGGTEAFF
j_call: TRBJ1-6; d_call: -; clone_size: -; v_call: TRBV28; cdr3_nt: TGTGCCACTCAGACACGACCTTCAAATTCACCCCTCCACTTT; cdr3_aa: CATQTRPSNSPLHF
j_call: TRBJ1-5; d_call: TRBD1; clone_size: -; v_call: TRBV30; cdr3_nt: TGTGCCTGGAGTGAAGGGACAGCTAGCAATCAGCCCCAGCATTTT; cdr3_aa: CAWSEGTASNQPQHF
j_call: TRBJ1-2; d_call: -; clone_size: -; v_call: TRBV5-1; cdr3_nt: TGCGCCAGCAGCTTGGGCTCTAACTATGGCTACACCTTC; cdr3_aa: CASSLGSNYGYTF
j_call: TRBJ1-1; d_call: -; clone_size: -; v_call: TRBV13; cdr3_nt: TGTGCCAGCAGCACCCGAGACAGGACGAACACTGAAGCTTTCTTT; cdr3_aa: CASSTRDRTNTEAFF
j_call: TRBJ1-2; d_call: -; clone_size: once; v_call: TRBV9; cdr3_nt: TGTGCCAGCAGCGTACCGGGGGGGATCTATGGCTACACCTTC; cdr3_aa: CASSVPGGIYGYTF